The T cell receptor (beta chain) described here comes from a study of regulatory T cells in long-lasting Graves disease. Overall study findings and caveats: Newly diagnosed patients shared approximately 1,000 public clonotypes; persistent patients shared some 2,700.

iRepertoire HTBI primers and Arm-PCR of CDR3 regions built TCR beta libraries. TCRdb redid the calling of the multiplex PCR reads with MiXCR, one entry per CDR3 protein. The data contain approximately 390,000 distinct CDR3 sequences, around 15% of them singletons. At least ten counts were recorded for this clonotype. Antigen specificity is unknown. The time point denotes: newly diagnosed GD, antithyroid drugs for less than 3 months. The TCR library was prepared using RNA isolated from PBMCs. This CDR3 has 14 residues. Trimming shortened V by 0 bases and J by 4 bases, and 9 bases separated the two germline ends. Germline CDR1 SGHRS, CDR2 YFSETQ. In addition, the sample was reused for a study of T cells in Graves' hyperthyroidism and ophthalmopathy.

The sequences come from peripheral blood mononuclear cells (PBMCs), collected at new diagnosis, from a patient treated with antithyroid drugs. The rearrangement links TRBV5-1 to TRBJ2-3; no reliable D call. The receptor was derived from a woman in her late teens or twenties with Graves disease. The CDR3 DNA sequence: TGCGCCAGCAGCTTGGCCGTTGGCGCAGATACGCAGTATTTT. The encoded protein is CASSLAVGADTQYF.